These 9 T cell receptor beta chains were all obtained from the same sample, sequenced in a study of cytomegalovirus exposure and HLA in healthy donors. Some clones are missing from TCRdb's copy, which holds only in-frame ones; the method was immunoSEQ multiplex PCR. The repertoire holds some 69,000 clones, with roughly 95% as singletons. The sequenced sample was PBMCs. The receptor source for this set is a woman under 30 in good health and CMV-seropositive.

V usage is TRBV4-1 and J usage is TRBJ1-1; TRBD1 might be the D (6 bases). This CDR3 has 15 amino acids. Germline V gene sequence: CDR1 MGHRA, CDR2 YSYEKL. Trimming took 6 bases from V and 5 from J, leaving 19 bases between them. Here the CDR3 DNA reads TGCGCCAGCAGTTACTCCGGGGGGGCAGGAACTGAAGCTTTCTTT. Translating it yields CASSYSGGAGTEAFF.

The rearrangement uses TRBV7-9 and TRBJ2-1, with 14 bases identical to TRBD2. Per germline, CDR1 SEHNR and CDR2 FQNEAQ (reference sequence). With V trimmed by 5 bases and J by 7 bases, 16 bases remained unmatched. The CDR3 consists of 19 residues. CDR3 DNA: TGTGCCAGCAGCCGCACCCTGGGATCGGGACTAGCGGGAGCGAATGAGCAGTTCTTC. Encoded protein: CASSRTLGSGLAGANEQFF.

CDR3: CASSHGTSGNTGELFF. The CDR3 DNA is TGTGCCAGCAGCCATGGGACTAGCGGGAACACCGGGGAGCTGTTTTTT. The V gene is TRBV4-2, the J gene TRBJ2-2; 11 bases line up with TRBD2. Per germline, CDR1 LGHNA and CDR2 YNFKEQ. CDR3 length: 16 amino acids. With 3 bases clipped from V and 1 base from J, the junction kept 1 base outside the gene matches.

V and J are TRBV28 and TRBJ2-7; 7 bases are a match to TRBD1. V shed 1 base and J 7 bases; nucleotides not matched to a gene: 7. This CDR3 has 14 amino acids. Germline V gives CDR1 MDHEN, CDR2 SYDVKM. CDR3 residues: CASSLLRGQWEQYF. DNA for the CDR3: TGTGCCAGCAGTTTATTGAGGGGGCAATGGGAGCAGTACTTC.

This clone was seen only once. The gene calls are TRBV5-6 and TRBJ2-3; possible D gene TRBD2, 7 bases. CDR3 length: 17 residues. V dropped 0 bases and J dropped 2 bases, with 16 bases sitting between them. Per germline, CDR1 SGHDT and CDR2 YYEEEE. CDR3 DNA: TGTGCCAGCAGCTTGGGAAGGCGGGGGCTTATCACAGATACGCAGTATTTT. Its translation: CASSLGRRGLITDTQYF.

This chain connects TRBV5-8 to TRBJ2-1; 9 bases line up with TRBD2. Per germline, CDR1 SGHTS and CDR2 YDEGEE. The CDR3 sequence is 17 residues long. With 7 bases clipped from V and 1 base from J, the junction kept 12 bases outside the gene matches. CDR3 residues: CASQRASGVPSYNEQFF. CDR3 DNA: TGTGCCAGCCAGAGGGCTAGCGGGGTACCGTCCTACAATGAGCAGTTCTTC.

The chain is built from TRBV14 and TRBJ2-3; unclear D gene. Trimming removed 4 bases from V and 2 bases from J, with 13 bases in between. The germline CDR1 and CDR2 sequences are SGHDN and FVKESK. This CDR3 spans 15 amino acids. CDR3 DNA: TGTGCCAGCAGCCCTGAGTTAAGCTTCACAGATACGCAGTATTTT. The encoded protein is CASSPELSFTDTQYF.

This chain uses TRBV5-8 with TRBJ2-7; TRBD2 matches at 11 bases. The CDR3 has 15 amino acids. Germline lookup yields CDR1 SGHTS and CDR2 YDEGEE. Trimming at V came to 1 base and at J to 6 bases, leaving 6 bases not matched to a gene. CDR3: CASSLYGTSGSEQYF. CDR3 DNA: TGTGCCAGCAGCTTGTACGGGACTAGCGGCTCCGAGCAGTACTTC.

This clone was seen only once. The chain uses TRBV29-1 and TRBJ2-5, with a possible D match to TRBD1 (6 bases). The J call may be in error: the DNA end matches TRBJ2-7 better. The germline CDR1 and CDR2 sequences are SQVTM and ANQGSEA. The CDR3 has 12 amino acids. This CDR3 is CSVGQSSYEQYF. Written as DNA, the CDR3 is TGCAGCGTCGGACAGAGCTCCTACGAGCAGTACTTC.